The 11 T cell receptor beta chains listed next were all sequenced from one sample in a study of T-cell memory formation after mild COVID-19. TCRdb fed the 5' RACE reads into MiXCR, producing one record per CDR3 protein. The data show about 290,000 distinct CDR3 sequences, 15% seen once. The material sequenced was PBMCs or a T cell subset sorted from them (not recorded which). The receptors derive from a man between 18 and 29 years old who had mild COVID-19 (a few samples of this study predate the infection). Cell type and time point are not known.

This clonotype was counted a few times. V gene TRBV5-5 combines with J gene TRBJ2-7, with D uncertain. CDR1 and CDR2 from the germline V gene are SGHKS and YYEKEE (reference sequence). Trimming pared 0 bases from V and 3 bases from J, leaving 10 bases between. This CDR3 is built from 14 residues. Here the CDR3 DNA reads TGTGCCAGCAGCTTGGCCGGCCCCATCTACGAGCAGTACGTC. Protein product: CASSLAGPIYEQYV.

This clonotype was observed at least ten times. This chain connects TRBV6-1 to TRBJ2-2; 9 bases map to TRBD2. The V gene end was trimmed by 4 bases and the J gene end by 1 base; junction bases not matched to a gene: 4. Germline values: CDR1 MNHNS, CDR2 SASEGT. The CDR3 contains 16 residues. The CDR3 sequence: CASSGPAGGNTGELFF. CDR3 nucleotide sequence: TGTGCCAGCAGTGGCCCAGCGGGGGGGAACACCGGGGAGCTGTTTTTT.

This clonotype appeared a few times. The chain has TRBV10-1 and TRBJ2-3; 11 bases fit TRBD2. The CDR3 spans 13 residues. CDR1 is WNHNN, CDR2 SYGVQD, per germline (reference sequence). After removal of 5 bases from V and 6 bases from J, the junction contained 1 base not matched to a gene. CDR3 amino acids: CASSRLAGDTQYF. CDR3 in DNA: TGCGCCAGCAGTAGACTAGCGGGGGATACGCAGTATTTT.

The rearrangement joins TRBV5-1 to TRBJ2-3; unclear D gene. CDR1 and CDR2 (germline): SGHRS, YFSETQ. Trimming took off 7 bases at V and 0 bases at J, with 9 bases between the two ends. The CDR3 covers 13 residues. In DNA, the CDR3 is TGCGCCAGCGGACCCGGGAGCACAGATACGCAGTATTTT. This translates into CASGPGSTDTQYF.

The chain carries TRBV5-8 and TRBJ1-2; 7 bases fit TRBD1. V was pared by 4 bases and J by 6 bases, with 15 bases of the junction left unmatched. The CDR3 has 16 residues. Germline lookup yields CDR1 SGHTS and CDR2 YDEGEE. The CDR3: CASSRIPQGGDDGYTF. In DNA form, the CDR3 reads TGTGCCAGCAGCCGAATACCTCAGGGGGGGGATGATGGCTACACCTTC.

The table lists this clonotype with many counts. The chain is built from TRBV7-8 and TRBJ2-6; 8 bases are a match to TRBD1. Germline V gene sequence: CDR1 SGHVS, CDR2 FQNEAQ. The CDR3 is 17 residues long. Trimming took 3 bases from V and 1 from J; bases not matched to a gene: 5. The CDR3 DNA reads TGTGCCAGCAGCTTTGGGACAGGAAGATCTGGGGCCAACGTCCTGACTTTC. It is translated as CASSFGTGRSGANVLTF.

This clonotype was detected only a few times. The chain carries TRBV2 and TRBJ2-3; D is unresolved. The germline V gene has CDR1 SNHLY and CDR2 FYNNEI. CDR3 length equals 13 residues. Trimming removed 3 bases from V and 5 bases from J, with 9 bases in between. In DNA, the CDR3 is TGTGCCAGCAGTGAGGAGCGCGTAGATACGCAGTATTTT. Its protein product is CASSEERVDTQYF.

The DNA of the CDR3 is TGTGCCAGCAGTCTACCGGGACAGGGACAAACCTATGGCTACACCTTC. It yields the protein CASSLPGQGQTYGYTF. This chain connects TRBV7-2 to TRBJ1-2, with 9 bases fitting TRBD1. The CDR3 is 16 residues long. Trimming took 6 bases from V and 4 from J; bases not matched to a gene: 12. CDR1 and CDR2 from the germline V gene are SGHTA and FQGNSA.

Ten or more counts support this clonotype. The rearrangement links TRBV6-2 or TRBV6-3 to TRBJ2-7; D not certain. Germline V CDR1 and CDR2: MNHEY, SVGEGT. With 5 bases removed from V and 1 base from J, the gap between germline ends came to 6 bases. CDR3 length equals 12 residues. The CDR3 sequence: CASSTESYEQYF. The CDR3 nucleotides are TGTGCCAGCAGTACAGAGTCCTACGAGCAGTACTTC.

This chain links TRBV15 with TRBJ2-7; D not resolved. Germline V lookup: CDR1 LNHNV, CDR2 YYDKDF (reference sequence). This CDR3 comprises 13 residues. The V and J ends lost 5 bases and 4 bases respectively, with 12 bases between them. The CDR3 spells CATSDDIAYEQYV. The CDR3 coding sequence is TGTGCCACCAGCGACGACATCGCTTACGAGCAGTACGTC.

The chain combines TRBV7-9 with TRBJ1-1; no clear D gene. The CDR3 loop spans 15 amino acids. Trimming cost V 6 bases and J 7 bases, with 21 bases left between them. Germline V lookup: CDR1 SEHNR, CDR2 FQNEAQ (reference sequence). CDR3 in DNA: TGTGCCAGCAGGCCATCACGGCGAGCGGACTTTGAAGCTTTCTTT. Translated: CASRPSRRADFEAFF.